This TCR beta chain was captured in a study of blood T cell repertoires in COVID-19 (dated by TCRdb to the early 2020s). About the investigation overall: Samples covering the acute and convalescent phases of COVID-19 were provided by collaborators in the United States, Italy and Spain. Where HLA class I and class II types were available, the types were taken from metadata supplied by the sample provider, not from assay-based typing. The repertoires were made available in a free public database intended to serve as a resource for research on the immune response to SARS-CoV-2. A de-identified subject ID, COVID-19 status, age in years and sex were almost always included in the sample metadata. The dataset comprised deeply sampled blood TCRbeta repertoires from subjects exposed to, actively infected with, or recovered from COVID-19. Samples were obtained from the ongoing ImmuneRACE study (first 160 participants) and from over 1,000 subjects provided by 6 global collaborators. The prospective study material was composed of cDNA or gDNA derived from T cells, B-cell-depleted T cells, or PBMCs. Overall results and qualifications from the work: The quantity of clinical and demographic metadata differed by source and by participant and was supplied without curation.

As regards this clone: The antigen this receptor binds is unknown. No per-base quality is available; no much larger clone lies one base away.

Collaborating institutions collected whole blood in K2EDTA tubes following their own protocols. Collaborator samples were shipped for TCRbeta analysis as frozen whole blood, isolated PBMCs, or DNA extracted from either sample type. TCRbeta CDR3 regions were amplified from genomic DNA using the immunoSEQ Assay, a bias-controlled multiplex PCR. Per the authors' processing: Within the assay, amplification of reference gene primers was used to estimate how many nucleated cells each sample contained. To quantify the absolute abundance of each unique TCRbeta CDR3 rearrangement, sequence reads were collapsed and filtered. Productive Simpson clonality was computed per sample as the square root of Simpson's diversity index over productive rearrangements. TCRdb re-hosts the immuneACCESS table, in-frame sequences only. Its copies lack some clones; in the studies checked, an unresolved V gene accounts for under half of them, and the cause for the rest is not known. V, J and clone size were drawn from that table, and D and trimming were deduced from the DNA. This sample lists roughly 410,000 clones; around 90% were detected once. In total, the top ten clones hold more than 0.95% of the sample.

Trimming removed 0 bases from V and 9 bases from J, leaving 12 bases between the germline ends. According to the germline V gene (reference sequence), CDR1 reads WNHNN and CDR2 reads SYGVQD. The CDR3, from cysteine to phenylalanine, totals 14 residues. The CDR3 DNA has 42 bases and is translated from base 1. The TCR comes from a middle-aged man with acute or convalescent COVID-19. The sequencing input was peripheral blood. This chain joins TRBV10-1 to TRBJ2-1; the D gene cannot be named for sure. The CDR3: CASSESIAESEQFF. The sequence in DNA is TGCGCCAGCAGTGAGTCGATAGCCGAGAGTGAGCAGTTCTTC.